This T cell receptor beta chain derives from a study of blood T cell repertoires in COVID-19. Living in 24 US areas, the participants were between roughly 18 and 90 years of age. Repertoires were generated with immunoSEQ multiplex PCR, while TCRdb's copy carries only in-frame clones and drops some. The data hold under 400,000 clones, with approximately 91% observed a single time. Looked up from germline, CDR1 is SGHTA and CDR2 is FQGTGA. The ends lost 5 bases at V and 3 bases at J; junction bases unmatched: 8. CDR3 length: 16 residues. This sequence joins TRBV7-3 and TRBJ2-1; the match to TRBD2 covers 9 bases. This clonotype originated in a woman aged 25 to 39 who had been exposed to COVID-19. The sample consisted of PBMCs or T cells enriched from blood (not recorded which). In nucleotides, the CDR3 is TGTGCCAGCAGCCAAAGCGGGGGGCCGGACTACAATGAGCAGTTCTTC. This sequence encodes CASSQSGGPDYNEQFF. The whole variable domain, filled in from reference TRBV7-3 and TRBJ2-1, reads GAGVSQTPSNKVTEKGKYVELRCDPISGHTALYWYRQSLGQGPEFLIYFQGTGAADDSGLPNDRFFAVRPEGSVSTLKIQRTERGDSAVYLCASSQSGGPDYNEQFFGPGTRLTVL.